This T cell receptor (beta chain) was found in a study of technical replicates of blood from a handful of donors. V lost 6 bases to trimming and J lost 9 bases; unmatched junction nucleotides: 2. CDR1 is MNHNS, CDR2 SASEGT, per germline. CDR3 size: 13 residues. The method was immunoSEQ multiplex PCR; TCRdb's version includes in-frame clones alone and lacks a portion of them. The data hold about 75,000 clones, with 75% to 95% observed a single time. The rearrangement joins TRBV6-1 to TRBJ2-3; 14 positions agree with TRBD2. What was sequenced was T cells isolated from PBMCs. The TCR comes from a human donor in good health. Some clones in this sample may be carry-over from other donors' samples. The CDR3 bases are TGTGCCAGCAGGGGGACTAGCGGGAGAACGCAGTATTTT. Translated: CASRGTSGRTQYF.